A single sample gave rise to the 24 T cell receptor beta chains below, sequenced in a study of CD4 T cells in relation to SARS-CoV-2 and coronaviruses (TCRdb year 2021). For these TCRs, the target antigens are not known. Library preparation employed the immunoSEQ multiplex PCR assay. Here the immuneACCESS table is served through TCRdb, limited to in-frame sequences with V and J called. Missing clones are a known gap in these copies; in checked studies unresolved V genes cover under half, and the rest lacks a known reason. The sample includes more than 20,000 clones, with 60% to 80% observed a single time. The ten largest clonotypes hold approximately 11% of the sample. CD4+ T cells from unexposed donors were collected before the COVID-19 pandemic (2011-2018). After more than nine days of culture, CD4+ T cells were isolated with the EasySep CD4+ T cell isolation kit. The sequenced material came from CD4+ T cells from PBMCs, cultured in vitro. The receptors here all came from a human donor in good health.

The chain has TRBV11-2 and TRBJ2-3; D is uncertain. Per germline, CDR1 SGHAT and CDR2 FQNNGV. The length of the CDR3 is 13 residues. V lost 4 bases to trimming and J lost 7 bases, with 12 bases between them. The CDR3 protein is CASSWGGSNTQYF. CDR3 nucleotides: TGTGCCAGCAGCTGGGGTGGGTCGAATACGCAGTATTTT.

This clone turned up a few times. The rearrangement uses TRBV2 and TRBJ1-1, with a weak D call TRBD1 (6 bases). There are 14 residues in the CDR3. Germline loops: CDR1 SNHLY, CDR2 FYNNEI. V lost 5 bases and J 4 bases, leaving 14 bases between the germline ends. The CDR3 loop reads CASSRKGGGTEAFF. DNA of the CDR3: TGTGCCAGCAGTCGGAAGGGGGGAGGCACTGAAGCTTTCTTT.

The V and J genes are TRBV6-1 and TRBJ2-5, with D maybe TRBD2 (5 bases). V lost 6 bases, J lost 2 bases, and 10 bases lay in between. The germline CDR1 and CDR2 sequences are MNHNS and SASEGT. The CDR3 contains 13 residues. The CDR3 spells CASRRGSQETQYF. The CDR3 bases are TGTGCCAGCAGGAGAGGGAGTCAAGAGACCCAGTACTTC.

The CDR3 DNA reads as TGTGCCAGCAGCTTGAGACAGGCTGCTAACTATGGCTACACCTTC. Its translation is CASSLRQAANYGYTF. This rearrangement joins TRBV7-8 to TRBJ1-2; weak D call: TRBD1 (6 bases). Trimming took 3 bases from V and 0 from J, leaving 11 bases between them. The CDR3 covers 15 residues. Germline CDR1 reads SGHVS; CDR2 reads FQNEAQ.

This clone was recorded a few times. The chain joins TRBV6-4 to TRBJ1-5; the D is unclear. The V gene lost 5 bases and the J gene lost 1 base, with 6 bases spanning the gap. CDR3 length: 13 residues. CDR1 and CDR2 (germline): MRHNA, SNTAGT. CDR3 loop: CASSRQSNQPQHF. In DNA, the CDR3 is TGTGCCAGCAGTCGACAAAGCAATCAGCCCCAGCATTTT.

The chain carries TRBV19 and TRBJ2-7; maybe TRBD1 (6 bases). CDR1 is LNHDA and CDR2 is SQIVND in the germline V gene (reference sequence). This CDR3 contains 15 residues. V lost 6 bases and J lost 1, with 16 bases in between. Here the CDR3 reads CASSGRQEKSYEQYF. CDR3 DNA: TGTGCCAGTAGCGGACGACAGGAGAAATCCTACGAGCAGTACTTC.

This clone showed up just a few times. This chain uses TRBV4-1 with TRBJ1-1; D gene ambiguous. This CDR3 is built from 12 residues. From germline, CDR1 is MGHRA and CDR2 YSYEKL. V was pared by 4 bases and J by 10 bases, with 13 bases between. CDR3 residues: CASSRYPGSAFF. The CDR3 DNA reads TGCGCCAGCAGCCGTTACCCCGGATCAGCTTTCTTT.

The chain carries TRBV19 and TRBJ2-2; D is possibly TRBD2 (7 bases). This CDR3 is built from 14 residues. Germline CDR1 and CDR2: LNHDA and SQIVND (reference sequence). Between the trimmed V and J ends, which lost 3 bases and 3 bases, there was a span of 8 bases. CDR3: CASSMGGHTGELFF. Here the CDR3 DNA reads TGTGCCAGTAGTATGGGGGGGCACACCGGGGAGCTGTTTTTT.

A word on this clone: A junction end diverges from the germline sequence, so it may reflect a read error. The J gene is TRBJ1-6, the V gene TRBV5-4; D gene uncertain. Germline CDR1 is SGHNT and CDR2 is YYREEE (reference sequence). The CDR3 extends over 14 amino acids. This CDR3 reads CASSLEQLNSPLHF. CDR3 nucleotide sequence: TGTGCCAGCAGCTTGGAACAGTTGAATTCACCTCTCCACTTT. Supplemented by reference TRBV5-4 and TRBJ1-6, the full variable domain reads ETGVTQSPTHLIKTRGQQVTLRCSSQSGHNTVSWYQQALGQGPQFIFQYYREEENGRGNFPPRFSGLQFPNYSSELNVNALELDDSALYLCASSLEQLNSPLHFGNGTRLTVT.

This clone has a handful of counts. The rearrangement uses TRBV7-9 and TRBJ1-1; D is perhaps TRBD1 (5 bases). The CDR3 sequence is 13 residues long. Germline V gene lookup returns CDR1 SEHNR and CDR2 FQNEAQ (reference sequence). Trimming left V 2 bases short and J 5 bases short, with 9 bases between. CDR3: CASSLSRTTEAFF. CDR3 DNA sequence: TGTGCCAGCAGCTTATCAAGGACAACTGAAGCTTTCTTT.

The chain employs TRBV5-5 and TRBJ2-2, with D tentatively TRBD1 (6 bases). The V end was cut by 2 bases, the J end by 1 base, with 18 bases between. The CDR3 has 18 residues. Germline loops: CDR1 SGHKS, CDR2 YYEKEE (reference sequence). CDR3 coding DNA: TGTGCCAGCAGCTTCACTTTAACCGGGACAATGAACACCGGGGAGCTGTTTTTT. This encodes CASSFTLTGTMNTGELFF.

J is TRBJ2-1 and V is TRBV19, with 10 nucleotides matching TRBD1. Unmatched junction bases numbered 4, after V lost 7 bases and J lost 1 base. Germline assignment: CDR1 LNHDA and CDR2 SQIVND (reference sequence). This CDR3 is 15 amino acids long. For the CDR3, the DNA is TGTGCCAGTACCCTGGACAGGGGGTCCTACAATGAGCAGTTCTTC. It specifies CASTLDRGSYNEQFF.

The V gene is TRBV9, the J gene TRBJ1-1, with TRBD1 as a possible D gene (6 bases). Per germline, CDR1 SGDLS and CDR2 YYNGEE. V lost 4 bases and J lost 0, with 13 bases in between. The CDR3 extends over 15 amino acids. CDR3 sequence reads: CASSTHTGMNTEAFF. Here the CDR3 DNA reads TGTGCCAGCAGCACCCACACAGGGATGAACACTGAAGCTTTCTTT.

Only a few counts were recorded for this clone. V usage is TRBV6-5 and J usage is TRBJ1-4; 8 bases map to TRBD1. The CDR3 covers 15 residues. The ends lost 7 bases at V and 5 bases at J; junction bases unmatched: 9. Per the germline V gene, CDR1 is MNHEY and CDR2 is SVGAGI. CDR3 DNA sequence: TGTGCCAGCACGACCGACAGGGGCGACAATGAAAAACTGTTTTTT. Residues: CASTTDRGDNEKLFF.

The chain uses TRBV2 and TRBJ2-4; TRBD2 might be the D (6 bases). The germline V gene encodes CDR1 SNHLY and CDR2 FYNNEI. This CDR3 has 13 amino acids. V was shortened by 6 bases and J by 7 bases, with 13 bases between the two germline ends. The CDR3 DNA reads as TGTGCCAGCAGGGGATTCGGGGGTAACATTCAGTACTTC. Encoded protein: CASRGFGGNIQYF. Together with reference TRBV2 and TRBJ2-4, the CDR3 gives the full variable domain: EPEVTQTPSHQVTQMGQEVILRCVPISNHLYFYWYRQILGQKVEFLVSFYNNEISEKSEIFDDQFSVERPDGSNFTLKIRSTKLEDSAMYFCASRGFGGNIQYFGAGTRLSVL.

The chain is built from TRBV11-2 and TRBJ1-1; D not certain. This CDR3 is built from 14 residues. Germline CDR1 is SGHAT and CDR2 is FQNNGV. Trimming took 4 bases from V and 1 from J, leaving 10 bases between them. The CDR3 nucleotides are TGTGCCAGCAGCTCCTCGGGTAAGAACACTGAAGCTTTCTTT. It encodes CASSSSGKNTEAFF.

This chain joins TRBV6-2 or TRBV6-3 and TRBJ1-1; 7 bases are a match to TRBD1. J was trimmed by 1 base and V by 0 bases; bases with no gene match: 5. Germline values: CDR1 MNHEY, CDR2 SVGEGT. This CDR3 has 16 residues. The CDR3 DNA reads TGTGCCAGCAGTTACTCGGGACAGCCGGCGAACACTGAAGCTTTCTTT. It codes for CASSYSGQPANTEAFF.

The rearrangement joins TRBV9 to TRBJ2-2; 8 nucleotides agree with TRBD1. Trimming at V came to 4 bases and at J to 1 base, leaving 3 bases not matched to a gene. Germline V gene data show CDR1 as SGDLS and CDR2 as YYNGEE. The CDR3 loop spans 15 amino acids. CDR3 residues: CASSFGTGNTGELFF. The CDR3 DNA is TGTGCCAGCAGCTTCGGGACAGGGAACACCGGGGAGCTGTTTTTT.

A few counts support this clone. CDR3 sequence: CASSEWAGQGGGYTF. The DNA of the CDR3 is TGTGCCAGCAGTGAATGGGCGGGACAGGGAGGAGGCTACACCTTC. The chain couples TRBV25-1 to TRBJ1-2; TRBD1 aligns across 9 bases. CDR3 length: 15 residues. Looked up from germline, CDR1 is MGHDK and CDR2 is SYGVNS. Germline trimming cut 1 base from V and 8 bases from J; bases unmatched to any gene: 8.

The CDR3, as DNA: TGTGCCAGCAGTTTGACAGCAGAATACGAGCAGTACTTC. Protein sequence: CASSLTAEYEQYF. This chain joins TRBV28 and TRBJ2-7; D might be TRBD1 (5 bases). The V end was cut by 3 bases, the J end by 4 bases, with 10 bases between. The CDR3 length is 13 residues. Germline V gene data show CDR1 as MDHEN and CDR2 as SYDVKM. Variable domain in full (rest from reference TRBV28 and TRBJ2-7): DVKVTQSSRYLVKRTGEKVFLECVQDMDHENMFWYRQDPGLGLRLIYFSYDVKMKEKGDIPEGYSVSREKKERFSLILESASTNQTSMYLCASSLTAEYEQYFGPGTRLTVT.

The chain employs TRBV2 and TRBJ1-1; D is undetermined. The CDR3 sequence is 13 residues long. CDR1 and CDR2 (germline): SNHLY, FYNNEI. Trimming took off 6 bases at V and 3 bases at J, with 11 bases between the two ends. The CDR3 spells CASRIRRDTEAFF. The DNA for the CDR3 is TGTGCCAGCAGGATCAGGAGGGACACTGAAGCTTTCTTT.

The chain combines TRBV4-1 with TRBJ1-2, with 8 positions matching TRBD1. Losses at the gene ends were 3 bases for V and 4 bases for J; bases not matched to a gene: 7. The germline CDR1 and CDR2 sequences are MGHRA and YSYEKL. The length of the CDR3 is 15 residues. The CDR3 sequence is CASSQTGVYSYGYTF. CDR3 DNA sequence: TGCGCCAGCAGCCAGACAGGGGTTTACAGCTATGGCTACACCTTC.

V usage is TRBV7-6 and J usage is TRBJ1-6; D is undetermined. Germline V gene lookup returns CDR1 SGHVS and CDR2 FNYEAQ. V was clipped by 6 bases and J by 0 bases, with 6 bases between them. The CDR3 runs 14 residues. The CDR3 DNA sequence: TGTGCCAGCAGTCAGAGCTCCTATAATTCACCCCTCCACTTT. As protein: CASSQSSYNSPLHF.

This clone was detected only once. The chain carries TRBV19 and TRBJ1-2, with D possibly TRBD1 on 6 matching bases. The CDR3 loop spans 15 amino acids. Germline V gene data show CDR1 as LNHDA and CDR2 as SQIVND (reference sequence). V lost 0 bases and J lost 4, with 12 bases in between. CDR3 sequence reads: CASSIDRGTGYGYTF. CDR3 in DNA: TGTGCCAGTAGTATAGACAGGGGAACGGGCTATGGCTACACCTTC. The full variable domain, in which reference TRBV19 and TRBJ1-2 provide the parts outside the CDR3, is DGGITQSPKYLFRKEGQNVTLSCEQNLNHDAMYWYRQDPGQGLRLIYYSQIVNDFQKGDIAEGYSVSREKKESFPLTVTSAQKNPTAFYLCASSIDRGTGYGYTFGSGTRLTVV.